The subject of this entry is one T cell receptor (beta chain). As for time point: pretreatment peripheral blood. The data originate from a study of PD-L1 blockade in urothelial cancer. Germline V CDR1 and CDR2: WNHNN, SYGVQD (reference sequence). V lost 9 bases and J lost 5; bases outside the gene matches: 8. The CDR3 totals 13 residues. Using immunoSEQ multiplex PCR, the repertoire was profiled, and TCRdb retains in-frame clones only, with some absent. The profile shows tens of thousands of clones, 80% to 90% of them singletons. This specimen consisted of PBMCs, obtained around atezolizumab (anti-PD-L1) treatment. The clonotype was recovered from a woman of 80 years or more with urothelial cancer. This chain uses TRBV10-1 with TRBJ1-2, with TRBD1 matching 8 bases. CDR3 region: CARQAYRGYGYTF. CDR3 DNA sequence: TGCGCCAGGCAAGCATACAGGGGGTATGGCTACACCTTC.